These 10 T cell receptor beta chains originate from one sample sequenced in a study of blood T cells in healthy people across ages. Primers used in a second PCR of about 7 to 12 cycles were a sample-barcoded 5' primer and a J-beta primer mix. TCRdb recomputed calls from the 5' RACE reads with MiXCR, one row per CDR3 protein. Among about 840,000 distinct CDR3 sequences listed, under 35% were seen once. This sample was also put to use in a study of T cells of mothers and their children.

The sequenced sample consisted of blood. The receptors come from a woman in her thirties or forties in good health.

This chain connects TRBV20-1 to TRBJ1-3; D ambiguous. This CDR3 has 13 amino acids. Germline CDR1 reads DFQATT; CDR2 reads SNEGSKA (reference sequence). Trimming cost V 3 bases and J 1 base, with 7 bases left between them. In DNA, the CDR3 is TGCAGTGCTAGGTCGCGATCTGGAAACACCATATATTTT. It translates to CSARSRSGNTIYF.

This clonotype appeared a few times. The V and J genes are TRBV3-1 and TRBJ2-7; perhaps TRBD1 as D (5 bases). The V end lost 0 bases, the J end lost 4 bases, and 13 bases lay between the germline ends. The germline V gene has CDR1 LGHDT and CDR2 YNNKEL (reference sequence). The CDR3 consists of 15 residues. The CDR3 coding sequence is TGTGCCAGCAGCCAAGAGTGGGGCAGCAATTACGAGCAGTACTTC. Amino acid sequence: CASSQEWGSNYEQYF.

Concerning this clonotype: It may be a read error: a sequence one base away is much more abundant. V usage is TRBV7-2 and J usage is TRBJ1-4; no definite D call. Germline V gives CDR1 SGHTA, CDR2 FQGNSA. V was pared by 2 bases and J by 3 bases, with 13 bases between. This CDR3 has 16 amino acids. The CDR3 spells CTSSLFLSGSNEKLFF. CDR3 bases: TGTACCAGCAGCTTATTCTTATCCGGTTCTAATGAAAAACTGTTTTTT.

The J gene is TRBJ1-2, the V gene TRBV28, with D perhaps matching TRBD1 (5 bases). Trimming took off 7 bases at V and 6 bases at J, with 15 bases between the two ends. Germline V gene lookup returns CDR1 MDHEN and CDR2 SYDVKM. The CDR3 is 13 residues long. CDR3 sequence: CASTLDRIDGYTF. The CDR3 nucleotides are TGTGCCAGCACCCTAGACAGAATTGATGGCTACACCTTC.

This clonotype was found many times. J is TRBJ2-7 and V is TRBV5-1, with a possible D match to TRBD1 (5 bases). The CDR3 runs 15 residues. Germline loops: CDR1 SGHRS, CDR2 YFSETQ. Trimming cost V 5 bases and J 0 bases, with 15 bases left between them. The CDR3 DNA is TGCGCCAGCAGTCGTGAGCGAGACAGCTCCTACGAGCAGTACTTC. It codes for CASSRERDSSYEQYF.

There are a few counts of this clonotype. This rearrangement joins TRBV9 to TRBJ2-3, with TRBD2 matching over 9 bases. CDR1 SGDLS and CDR2 YYNGEE come from the germline V gene. V lost 4 bases, J lost 2 bases, and 8 bases stayed unmatched. The CDR3 runs to 16 residues. The CDR3 nucleotides are TGTGCCAGCAGCCGGGGGACTAGCTCTAACACAGATACGCAGTATTTT. Amino acids: CASSRGTSSNTDTQYF.

In its sample, this clonotype was seen many times. The CDR3 DNA reads TGCAGTGCTAGAGATCTAAGGGGGAGCTCCTACAATGAGCAGTTCTTC. This sequence encodes CSARDLRGSSYNEQFF. J is TRBJ2-1 and V is TRBV20-1; possible D gene TRBD1, 6 bases. Germline lookup yields CDR1 DFQATT and CDR2 SNEGSKA (reference sequence). The length of the CDR3 is 16 residues. Deletions cut 0 bases from V and 0 bases from J, with 12 bases between.

The chain couples TRBV24-1 to TRBJ2-7; maybe TRBD1 (6 bases). Trimming took off 5 bases at V and 7 bases at J, with 20 bases between the two ends. The V gene's germline CDR1 is KGHDR and CDR2 SFDVKD. The CDR3 sequence is 15 residues long. CDR3 in amino acids: CATSAKGQGRGEQYF. DNA of the CDR3: TGTGCCACCAGTGCCAAGGGTCAGGGGCGCGGGGAGCAGTACTTC.

This clonotype has just a few counts. J is TRBJ2-7 and V is TRBV20-1; D gene uncertain. The germline V gene has CDR1 DFQATT and CDR2 SNEGSKA (reference sequence). The CDR3 runs to 12 residues. V shed 3 bases and J shed 3 bases, with 9 bases lying between them. The CDR3 reads CSASKDYYEQYF. CDR3 DNA: TGCAGTGCTAGCAAGGATTACTACGAGCAGTACTTC.

Here the CDR3 DNA reads TGCAGTGCTAGACCTGGACTAGCGGGACTTCTAAATTCCTACGAGCAGTACTTC. This sequence encodes CSARPGLAGLLNSYEQYF. The genes are TRBV20-1 and TRBJ2-7; TRBD2 matches at 12 bases. CDR1 is DFQATT, CDR2 SNEGSKA, per germline (reference sequence). Trimming removed 2 bases from V and 1 base from J; junction bases left unmatched: 12. The CDR3 has 18 residues.